The 30 T cell receptor beta chains below all came from one sample that was sequenced in a study of graft-versus-host responses after intestinal transplantation. Which antigens these TCRs recognize remains unknown. Sequencing was performed with immunoSEQ multiplex PCR; in TCRdb, only in-frame clones are kept and a portion is missing. The sample records about 100,000 clones, about 90% being singletons. Specimen: unstimulated CD4+ T cells sorted from spleen or lymph node cells, collected before transplant. The receptors were sampled from a human donor who was the organ donor for an intestinal transplant.

The table lists this clone with a count of one. This chain joins TRBV5-1 and TRBJ2-3, with TRBD2 matching 9 bases. CDR3 length: 17 amino acids. V lost 0 bases and J lost 3; bases outside the gene matches: 8. Germline V lookup: CDR1 SGHRS, CDR2 YFSETQ. CDR3: CASSLEGLAGRTDTQYF. The CDR3 nucleotides read TGCGCCAGCAGCTTGGAGGGGCTAGCGGGGAGGACAGATACGCAGTATTTT.

This clone was counted a single time. The V call is TRBV4-1, the J call TRBJ2-2; D not certain. Germline V gene data show CDR1 as MGHRA and CDR2 as YSYEKL. This CDR3 comprises 14 residues. The ends were cut back, 2 bases at V and 7 bases at J, with 11 bases in the middle. Here the CDR3 reads CASSQLRPGGELFF. The CDR3 bases are TGCGCCAGCAGCCAACTACGTCCAGGCGGGGAGCTGTTTTTT.

The chain has TRBV4-1 and TRBJ1-4, with a tentative D call TRBD1 (5 bases). Trimming cost V 0 bases and J 3 bases, with 11 bases left between them. Germline-derived CDR1 and CDR2 are MGHRA and YSYEKL. The CDR3 runs 16 residues. CDR3 nucleotide sequence: TGCGCCAGCAGCCAAGATCGGGCAGGGCCTAATGAAAAACTGTTTTTT. Translation: CASSQDRAGPNEKLFF.

The chain uses TRBV18 and TRBJ1-2, with 7 bases identical to TRBD1. CDR3 length equals 14 residues. Germline values: CDR1 KGHSH, CDR2 LQKENI. Losses at the gene ends were 6 bases for V and 2 bases for J; bases not matched to a gene: 6. This CDR3 is CASSADRANYGYTF. The CDR3 coding sequence is TGTGCCAGCTCGGCCGACAGGGCGAACTATGGCTACACCTTC.

The rearrangement joins TRBV30 to TRBJ2-6; TRBD1 matches 9 bases. Germline CDR1 reads GTSNPN; CDR2 reads SVGIG (reference sequence). The CDR3 is 16 amino acids. V shed 5 bases, J shed 4 bases, and the junction held 9 bases outside the gene matches. The CDR3 is CAWDGTGLYGANVLTF. CDR3 nucleotides: TGTGCCTGGGACGGGACAGGGCTCTACGGGGCCAACGTCCTGACTTTC.

The chain employs TRBV28 and TRBJ1-2; D uncertain. In germline, CDR1 is MDHEN, CDR2 SYDVKM. CDR3 length: 12 residues. The V end lost 3 bases, the J end lost 9 bases, and 11 bases lay between the germline ends. The chain's CDR3 is CASSFGRSSYTF. CDR3 coding DNA: TGTGCCAGCAGTTTCGGCCGGAGCAGCTACACCTTC.

The chain is built from TRBV11-2 and TRBJ2-1; D call uncertain. Germline V gene lookup returns CDR1 SGHAT and CDR2 FQNNGV. This CDR3 has 11 residues. The V end was cut by 3 bases, the J end by 10 bases, with 7 bases between. This CDR3 is CASSFQGEQFF. CDR3 sequence (DNA): TGTGCCAGCAGCTTCCAAGGGGAGCAGTTCTTC.

The chain recombines TRBV5-1 with TRBJ1-5, with D possibly being TRBD1 (6 bases). V was cut by 1 base and J by 1 base, with 9 bases left in between. Per the germline V gene, CDR1 is SGHRS and CDR2 is YFSETQ. The CDR3 runs to 15 residues. In DNA form, the CDR3 reads TGCGCCAGCAGCTTGACAGGGATGAGCAATCAGCCCCAGCATTTT. This encodes CASSLTGMSNQPQHF.

There are a few counts of this clone. The chain recombines TRBV5-4 with TRBJ2-7, with D perhaps matching TRBD2 (6 bases). CDR3 size: 12 residues. Deletions cut 4 bases from V and 3 bases from J, with 8 bases between. CDR1 and CDR2 from the germline V gene are SGHNT and YYREEE (reference sequence). CDR3 protein: CASSLDYYEQYF. The CDR3, as DNA: TGTGCCAGCAGCCTGGACTACTACGAGCAGTACTTC.

The chain joins TRBV7-9 to TRBJ2-3; D unclear. V lost 4 bases, J lost 1 base, and 9 bases lay in between. CDR1 SEHNR and CDR2 FQNEAQ come from the germline V gene (reference sequence). The CDR3 is 14 amino acids. The CDR3 DNA sequence: TGTGCCAGCAGCTACCCGCTTCGCACAGATACGCAGTATTTT. It yields the protein CASSYPLRTDTQYF.

The rearrangement links TRBV28 to TRBJ2-5, with 7 positions matching TRBD2. The J segment lost 2 bases and the V segment lost 4 bases, leaving 10 bases of the junction unmatched. The CDR3 totals 16 residues. CDR1 MDHEN and CDR2 SYDVKM come from the germline V gene. Here the CDR3 DNA reads TGTGCCAGCAGTTCCCCGAGCGGGGTTCAACAAGAGACCCAGTACTTC. Translation: CASSSPSGVQQETQYF.

V usage is TRBV2 and J usage is TRBJ1-4; no reliable D call. The CDR3 sequence is 12 residues long. The germline gives CDR1 SNHLY, CDR2 FYNNEI. V was pared by 6 bases and J by 2 bases, with 4 bases between. CDR3 nucleotide sequence: TGTGCCAGCAGGGCGACTAATGAAAAACTGTTTTTT. Amino acids: CASRATNEKLFF.

Written as DNA, the CDR3 is TGTGCCTGGAGTACGGGACAGGGGGTCTCTGGGGCCAACGTCCTGACTTTC. Residues: CAWSTGQGVSGANVLTF. J is TRBJ2-6 and V is TRBV30, with 11 nucleotides matching TRBD1. Germline loops: CDR1 GTSNPN, CDR2 SVGIG (reference sequence). The CDR3 consists of 17 residues. V shed 2 bases, J shed 0 bases, and the junction held 3 bases outside the gene matches.

The chain recombines TRBV10-3 with TRBJ2-3; TRBD1 is a possible D gene (5 bases). V was clipped by 8 bases and J by 1 base, with 10 bases between them. The germline V gene has CDR1 ENHRY and CDR2 SYGVKD. The CDR3 has 13 amino acids. The CDR3 is CAIGKQGTDTQYF. CDR3 DNA sequence: TGTGCCATCGGTAAACAGGGCACAGATACGCAGTATTTT.

The J gene is TRBJ1-5, the V gene TRBV7-3; D remains ambiguous. The CDR3 loop spans 18 amino acids. CDR1 and CDR2 (germline): SGHTA, FQGTGA. Trimming took 5 bases from V and 0 from J, leaving 20 bases between them. CDR3 residues: CASSPMFGRYYSNQPQHF. The CDR3 bases are TGTGCCAGCAGCCCTATGTTCGGGCGATATTATAGCAATCAGCCCCAGCATTTT.

The chain employs TRBV29-1 and TRBJ2-7; D unclear. V was shortened by 2 bases and J by 2 bases, with 7 bases between the two germline ends. The germline V gene has CDR1 SQVTM and CDR2 ANQGSEA. This CDR3 is built from 12 residues. The CDR3 DNA follows: TGCAGCGTTGAACTCGGACCCTACGAGCAGTACTTC. Its translation: CSVELGPYEQYF.

The chain employs TRBV19 and TRBJ1-5; 9 positions match TRBD1. CDR3 size: 15 residues. Trimming at V came to 6 bases and at J to 6 bases, leaving 9 bases not matched to a gene. Looked up from germline, CDR1 is LNHDA and CDR2 is SQIVND (reference sequence). The chain's CDR3 is CASRGPGQGFQPQHF. CDR3 coding DNA: TGTGCCAGTAGGGGACCGGGACAGGGTTTTCAGCCCCAGCATTTT.

The CDR3 loop is CASSPGDRLNTEAFF. CDR3 DNA: TGTGCCAGCAGCCCTGGGGACAGACTGAACACTGAAGCTTTCTTT. The chain uses TRBV5-4 and TRBJ1-1, with TRBD1 matching over 7 bases. Trimming cost V 4 bases and J 0 bases; bases outside gene matches: 6. The CDR3 sequence is 15 residues long. Germline V CDR1 and CDR2: SGHNT, YYREEE (reference sequence).

The gene calls are TRBV4-1 and TRBJ1-3; the D gene is possibly TRBD1 (6 bases). This CDR3 spans 17 amino acids. Germline-derived CDR1 and CDR2 are MGHRA and YSYEKL. Trimming took 1 base from V and 0 from J, leaving 13 bases between them. The CDR3 loop reads CASSQGEGGPSGNTIYF. In DNA, the CDR3 is TGCGCCAGCAGCCAAGGGGAGGGGGGGCCCTCTGGAAACACCATATATTTT.

The chain links TRBV2 to TRBJ2-5; a weak D match, TRBD2 (7 bases). The CDR3 runs 15 residues. Trimming shortened V by 6 bases and J by 5 bases, and 19 bases separated the two germline ends. Germline lookup yields CDR1 SNHLY and CDR2 FYNNEI. In DNA form, the CDR3 reads TGTGCCAGCAGCCCAGGGGCGGGAGCGAGCGAGACCCAGTACTTC. Encoded protein: CASSPGAGASETQYF. The variable domain in full, completed from reference TRBV2 and TRBJ2-5, reads EPEVTQTPSHQVTQMGQEVILRCVPISNHLYFYWYRQILGQKVEFLVSFYNNEISEKSEIFDDQFSVERPDGSNFTLKIRSTKLEDSAMYFCASSPGAGASETQYFGPGTRLLVL.

CDR3 region: CASSLYLGEAFF. Here the CDR3 DNA reads TGTGCCAGCAGTTTATACCTAGGAGAAGCTTTCTTT. The chain employs TRBV28 and TRBJ1-1; no clear D gene. The CDR3 is 12 amino acids. V was clipped by 1 base and J by 8 bases, with 8 bases between them. Looked up from germline, CDR1 is MDHEN and CDR2 is SYDVKM.

The J gene is TRBJ2-5, the V gene TRBV28, with TRBD1 as a possible D gene (6 bases). Germline values: CDR1 MDHEN, CDR2 SYDVKM. V dropped 6 bases and J dropped 3 bases, with 11 bases sitting between them. The CDR3 is 13 amino acids. CDR3 bases: TGTGCCAGCAGCCAGGGGCGGGAAGAGACCCAGTACTTC. This encodes CASSQGREETQYF.

This clone was picked up a small number of times. Other DNA sequences in this specimen translate into the identical CDR3. The chain uses TRBV5-1 and TRBJ1-2; 9 positions agree with TRBD1. The J segment lost 2 bases and the V segment lost 4 bases, leaving 3 bases of the junction unmatched. The CDR3 sequence is 14 residues long. Germline loops: CDR1 SGHRS, CDR2 YFSETQ. The CDR3 sequence is CASSLGTGNYGYTF. The CDR3 nucleotides read TGCGCCAGCAGCCTGGGGACAGGGAACTATGGCTACACCTTC.

The chain links TRBV7-2 to TRBJ2-5; 8 positions match TRBD1. There are 14 residues in the CDR3. Germline values: CDR1 SGHTA, CDR2 FQGNSA. V lost 5 bases to trimming and J lost 7 bases; unmatched junction nucleotides: 9. CDR3 bases: TGTGCCAGCAGCCCGGACAGGGCAAGACGGACCCAGTACTTC. It yields the protein CASSPDRARRTQYF.

V and J are TRBV19 and TRBJ2-2; 8 bases are a match to TRBD1. The CDR3 runs to 16 residues. In germline, CDR1 is LNHDA, CDR2 SQIVND (reference sequence). J lost 2 bases, V lost 5 bases, and 7 bases had no gene match. The CDR3: CASSPRDRTNTGELFF. Written as DNA, the CDR3 is TGTGCCAGTAGTCCCCGGGACAGGACAAACACCGGGGAGCTGTTTTTT.

This sequence joins TRBV9 and TRBJ2-6, with 8 positions matching TRBD1. Unmatched junction bases numbered 9, after V lost 3 bases and J lost 4 bases. CDR3 length: 17 amino acids. CDR1 is SGDLS and CDR2 is YYNGEE in the germline V gene. CDR3 region: CASSGQTGVMGANVLTF. The CDR3 coding sequence is TGTGCCAGCAGCGGACAGACAGGGGTCATGGGGGCCAACGTCCTGACTTTC.

The chain has TRBV27 and TRBJ1-6; 8 nucleotides align to TRBD1. In germline, CDR1 is MNHEY, CDR2 SMNVEV (reference sequence). The CDR3 runs to 17 residues. J lost 1 base, V lost 2 bases, and 4 bases had no gene match. CDR3 in amino acids: CASSLVQGASYNSPLHF. Written as DNA, the CDR3 is TGTGCCAGCAGTTTAGTTCAGGGGGCTTCCTATAATTCACCCCTCCACTTT.

The gene calls are TRBV30 and TRBJ2-5; tentatively, D is TRBD2 (7 bases). Trimming pared 1 base from V and 7 bases from J, leaving 25 bases between. Per germline, CDR1 GTSNPN and CDR2 SVGIG (reference sequence). This CDR3 contains 17 residues. CDR3 bases: TGTGCCTGGAGTGGACGGCGGAACGGGGGGCCCACCGGGACCCAGTACTTC. Translated: CAWSGRRNGGPTGTQYF.

This chain connects TRBV5-6 to TRBJ1-1; D unclear. CDR1 is SGHDT and CDR2 is YYEEEE in the germline V gene. V was pared by 0 bases and J by 8 bases, with 14 bases between. The CDR3 has 14 residues. The CDR3, as DNA: TGTGCCAGCAGCTTGGTGGACGGGATGCCAGAAGCTTTCTTT. Protein sequence: CASSLVDGMPEAFF.

The chain uses TRBV15 and TRBJ1-1, with a tentative D call TRBD1 (5 bases). V was pared by 2 bases and J by 1 base, with 14 bases between. Germline values: CDR1 LNHNV, CDR2 YYDKDF (reference sequence). The CDR3 contains 16 residues. This CDR3 is CATSRPPIQGNTEAFF. In nucleotides, the CDR3 is TGTGCCACCAGCAGACCCCCGATTCAGGGGAACACTGAAGCTTTCTTT.